The entry that follows covers one TCR beta chain sequence. The antigen remains unidentified. This entry is derived from a study of fetal regulatory T cell absence and autoimmunity. Study-wide points: TRB gene family usage was broadly similar in cord blood and pancreas. Antigen-driven pancreatic autoimmunity before birth in IPEX was inferred from oligoclonal enrichment.

This was a survey-level run. TCRdb keeps only in-frame clones here, not all; method: immunoSEQ multiplex PCR. The top ten hold approximately 1.9% of the sample, which has around 100,000 clones, approximately 75% seen once. V dropped 1 base and J dropped 8 bases, with 17 bases sitting between them. The CDR3 extends over 16 amino acids. Per the germline V gene, CDR1 is SEHNR and CDR2 is FQNEAQ (reference sequence). This rearrangement joins TRBV7-9 to TRBJ1-4; D possibly corresponds to TRBD1 (5 bases). Sample: pancreas tissue. The sequence came from a male donor with IPEX syndrome. CDR3 protein: CASSLVYGGSSEKLFF. The DNA for the CDR3 is TGTGCCAGCAGCTTAGTTTACGGGGGATCCTCCGAAAAACTGTTTTTT. Drawing the rest from reference TRBV7-9 and TRBJ1-4, the complete variable domain is DTGVSQNPRHKITKRGQNVTFRCDPISEHNRLYWYRQTLGQGPEFLTYFQNEAQLEKSRLLSDRFSAERPKGSFSTLEIQRTEQGDSAMYLCASSLVYGGSSEKLFFGSGTQLSVL.